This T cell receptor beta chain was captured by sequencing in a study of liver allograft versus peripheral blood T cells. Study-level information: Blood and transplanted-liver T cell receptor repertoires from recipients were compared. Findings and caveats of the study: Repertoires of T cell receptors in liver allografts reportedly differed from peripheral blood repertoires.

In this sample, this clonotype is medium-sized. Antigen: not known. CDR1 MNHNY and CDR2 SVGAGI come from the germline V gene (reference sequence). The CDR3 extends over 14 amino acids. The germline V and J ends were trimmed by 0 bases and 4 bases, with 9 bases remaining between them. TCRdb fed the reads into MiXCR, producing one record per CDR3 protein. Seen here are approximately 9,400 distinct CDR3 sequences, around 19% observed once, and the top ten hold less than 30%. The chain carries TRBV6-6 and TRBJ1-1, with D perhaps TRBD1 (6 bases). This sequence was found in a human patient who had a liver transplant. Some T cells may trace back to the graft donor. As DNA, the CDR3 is TGTGCCAGCAGTTACTCGGGGGGCGGCACTGAAGCTTTCTTT. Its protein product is CASSYSGGGTEAFF.